The 29 T cell receptor beta chains presented below share a single source sample, sequenced in a study of vaccination effects on CD4 cells after COVID-19. Sequencing followed a ViraFEST assay step that expanded antigen-specific CD4+ T cells with viral peptide pools. At the end of 10 days of culture, CD4+ T cells were isolated. Participants each got two BNT162b2 or mRNA-1273 vaccine doses. Which antigens these TCRs recognize remains unknown. Some clones are missing from TCRdb's copy, which holds only in-frame ones; the method was immunoSEQ multiplex PCR. This table holds approximately 61,000 clones, around 78% found once. The starting material was CD4+ T cells from PBMCs cultured with HCoV-229E spike peptides, obtained after COVID-19 vaccination. These receptors all come from a human donor who received a COVID-19 vaccine.

The chain has TRBV15 and TRBJ2-7, with unresolved D. The V and J ends lost 3 bases and 3 bases respectively, with 15 bases between them. The CDR3 runs to 15 residues. Germline CDR1 and CDR2: LNHNV and YYDKDF (reference sequence). CDR3 nucleotide sequence: TGTGCCACCAGCAGCCGAACACCTCTGGGCTACGAGCAGTACGTC. The encoded protein is CATSSRTPLGYEQYV.

The rearrangement uses TRBV5-1 and TRBJ1-2; 10 positions agree with TRBD1. This CDR3 is 15 amino acids long. The germline V gene encodes CDR1 SGHRS and CDR2 YFSETQ. Unmatched junction bases numbered 5, after V lost 4 bases and J lost 2 bases. The CDR3 DNA sequence: TGCGCCAGCAGCCAACAGGGACAGGGGAACTATGGCTACACCTTC. Its protein product is CASSQQGQGNYGYTF.

V is TRBV7-9 and J is TRBJ2-2, with D maybe TRBD1 (6 bases). The CDR3 totals 15 residues. The germline gives CDR1 SEHNR, CDR2 FQNEAQ (reference sequence). Between the trimmed V and J ends, which lost 5 bases and 3 bases, there was a span of 13 bases. DNA for the CDR3: TGTGCCAGCAGCCGGACAGCCTGGGACACCGGGGAGCTGTTTTTT. Residues: CASSRTAWDTGELFF. Using reference TRBV7-9 and TRBJ2-2 for the parts outside the CDR3, the full variable domain is DTGVSQNPRHKITKRGQNVTFRCDPISEHNRLYWYRQTLGQGPEFLTYFQNEAQLEKSRLLSDRFSAERPKGSFSTLEIQRTEQGDSAMYLCASSRTAWDTGELFFGEGSRLTVL.

CDR3 residues: CASSHLPDGFSYEQYV. For the CDR3, the DNA is TGTGCCAGCAGTCACCTGCCTGACGGCTTCTCCTACGAGCAGTACGTC. The chain is built from TRBV6-6 and TRBJ2-7; D uncertain. V lost 5 bases to trimming and J lost 0 bases, with 17 bases between them. This CDR3 is built from 16 residues. Germline V gives CDR1 MNHNY, CDR2 SVGAGI (reference sequence).

J is TRBJ1-4 and V is TRBV28; TRBD1 might be the D (6 bases). Germline-derived CDR1 and CDR2 are MDHEN and SYDVKM. This CDR3 has 15 amino acids. Trimming cost V 3 bases and J 0 bases, with 8 bases left between them. CDR3 loop: CASSFRTATNEKLFF. The CDR3 DNA sequence: TGTGCCAGCAGTTTTAGGACAGCAACTAATGAAAAACTGTTTTTT.

CDR3 loop: CASYRGMGNTIYF. The CDR3 DNA is TGTGCCAGCTACAGGGGTATGGGAAACACCATATATTTT. V is TRBV6-5 and J is TRBJ1-3; 7 bases are shared with TRBD1. V shed 8 bases, J shed 4 bases, and the junction held 5 bases outside the gene matches. The CDR3 has 13 amino acids. Germline V CDR1 and CDR2: MNHEY, SVGAGI.

The rearrangement links TRBV4-1 to TRBJ2-5, with D unclear. The CDR3 loop spans 14 amino acids. CDR1 is MGHRA and CDR2 is YSYEKL in the germline V gene. The V gene lost 1 base and the J gene lost 2 bases, with 8 bases spanning the gap. The CDR3 sequence is CASSQVRDQETQYF. The CDR3 DNA sequence: TGCGCCAGCAGCCAAGTAAGGGATCAAGAGACCCAGTACTTC.

This chain uses TRBV2 with TRBJ1-1, with D unclear. This CDR3 spans 12 amino acids. Germline V gene sequence: CDR1 SNHLY, CDR2 FYNNEI. V was cut by 3 bases and J by 5 bases, with 7 bases left in between. CDR3: CASSERETEAFF. The CDR3 region has the DNA TGTGCCAGCAGTGAGCGGGAAACTGAAGCTTTCTTT.

The rearrangement joins TRBV28 to TRBJ1-1; D not certain. Trimming removed 6 bases at V and 4 bases at J, with 12 bases between. This CDR3 has 13 residues. Germline V gene data show CDR1 as MDHEN and CDR2 as SYDVKM. CDR3: CASRRASATEAFF. In DNA, the CDR3 is TGTGCCAGCAGGAGGGCCTCGGCCACTGAAGCTTTCTTT.

The chain recombines TRBV6-5 with TRBJ2-1, with TRBD1 matching 7 bases. Germline CDR1 is MNHEY and CDR2 is SVGAGI. J was trimmed by 5 bases and V by 4 bases; bases with no gene match: 8. The CDR3 is made up of 15 amino acids. Written as DNA, the CDR3 is TGTGCCAGCAGTTGGGACAGAGCGAGGAACAATGAGCAGTTCTTC. Residues: CASSWDRARNNEQFF.

This chain connects TRBV2 to TRBJ1-6; D may be TRBD1 (6 bases). With 3 bases removed from V and 10 bases from J, the gap between germline ends came to 13 bases. CDR3 length equals 14 residues. Germline CDR1 reads SNHLY; CDR2 reads FYNNEI. CDR3 in amino acids: CASSDNRVGSPLHF. The CDR3 DNA reads TGTGCCAGCAGTGATAACAGGGTTGGGTCACCCCTCCACTTT.

Only a few counts were recorded for this clone. V and J are TRBV28 and TRBJ1-5; D is possibly TRBD1 (6 bases). V was cut by 3 bases and J by 1 base, with 16 bases left in between. The CDR3 runs 17 residues. The germline V gene has CDR1 MDHEN and CDR2 SYDVKM. The CDR3 region is CASSFQGGAGSNQPQHF. CDR3 sequence (DNA): TGTGCCAGCAGTTTCCAAGGGGGGGCTGGGAGCAATCAGCCCCAGCATTTT.

The rearrangement links TRBV7-9 to TRBJ1-5; no clear D gene. Germline CDR1 reads SEHNR; CDR2 reads FQNEAQ (reference sequence). The CDR3 is made up of 19 amino acids. Trimming pared 2 bases from V and 0 bases from J, leaving 20 bases between. CDR3 loop: CASSLNFKRRKFSNQPQHF. The CDR3 DNA is TGTGCCAGCAGCTTAAACTTTAAACGTAGGAAGTTTAGCAATCAGCCCCAGCATTTT.

This sequence joins TRBV6-1 and TRBJ2-7; D not certain. Trimming cost V 2 bases and J 6 bases, with 5 bases left between them. The V gene's germline CDR1 is MNHNS and CDR2 SASEGT. The CDR3 is 11 residues long. The CDR3 region has the DNA TGTGCCAGCAGTGAATTGGGCGAGCAGTACGTC. This translates into CASSELGEQYV.

This chain links TRBV28 with TRBJ2-4, with 13 bases aligning to TRBD2. This CDR3 region has 14 residues. The germline V gene encodes CDR1 MDHEN and CDR2 SYDVKM. V lost 5 bases to trimming and J lost 6 bases; unmatched junction nucleotides: 1. The CDR3 spells CASSRTSGGNIQYF. The CDR3 bases are TGTGCCAGCAGTCGGACTAGCGGGGGAAACATTCAGTACTTC.

A few counts support this clone. This chain connects TRBV6-2 or TRBV6-3 to TRBJ2-3; weak D call: TRBD1 (6 bases). This CDR3 region has 15 residues. Trimming pared 2 bases from V and 2 bases from J, leaving 11 bases between. Germline V CDR1 and CDR2: MNHEY, SVGEGT. The CDR3 DNA reads TGTGCCAGCAGTTACAGCCGACAGGTCACAGATACGCAGTATTTT. It is translated as CASSYSRQVTDTQYF.

J is TRBJ1-2 and V is TRBV19; 9 positions match TRBD1. This CDR3 has 14 residues. Trimming at V came to 8 bases and at J to 7 bases, leaving 11 bases not matched to a gene. CDR1 and CDR2 (germline): LNHDA, SQIVND (reference sequence). The CDR3 protein is CASLETGGSGGYTF. CDR3 in DNA: TGTGCCAGTTTGGAAACAGGGGGCTCTGGTGGCTACACCTTC.

The chain couples TRBV7-2 to TRBJ2-1; D is unclear. Germline CDR1 and CDR2: SGHTA and FQGNSA. There are 13 residues in the CDR3. Trimming stripped 1 base from V and 5 bases from J, with 6 bases between. CDR3 DNA: TGTGCCAGCAGCTTAGACAGAGACAATGAGCAGTTCTTC. This codes for CASSLDRDNEQFF.

The chain carries TRBV25-1 and TRBJ1-2, with 11 bases aligning to TRBD1. Losses at the gene ends were 3 bases for V and 5 bases for J; bases not matched to a gene: 8. Germline V gene data show CDR1 as MGHDK and CDR2 as SYGVNS. There are 16 residues in the CDR3. The CDR3 loop is CASSDPRTGGLYGYTF. DNA of the CDR3: TGTGCCAGCAGTGACCCACGGACAGGGGGCTTGTATGGCTACACCTTC.

Only one count was recorded for this clone. The genes are TRBV5-6 and TRBJ1-5; 7 bases agree with TRBD1. Germline CDR1 and CDR2: SGHDT and YYEEEE. CDR3 length: 16 residues. V trimming: 3 bases; J trimming: 4 bases; junction bases outside the gene matches: 10. CDR3: CASSSIKTGPNQPQHF. Here the CDR3 DNA reads TGTGCCAGCAGCTCCATAAAGACAGGGCCTAATCAGCCCCAGCATTTT.

The chain uses TRBV7-8 and TRBJ2-3, with 12 nucleotides matching TRBD1. CDR1 and CDR2 (germline): SGHVS, FQNEAQ. Trimming took 3 bases from V and 2 from J; bases not matched to a gene: 3. This CDR3 spans 16 amino acids. Written as DNA, the CDR3 is TGTGCCAGCAGCTTGGGGACAGGGGGCACCACAGATACGCAGTATTTT. Its translation: CASSLGTGGTTDTQYF.

This chain uses TRBV28 with TRBJ2-7; TRBD1 matches at 9 bases. Per the germline V gene, CDR1 is MDHEN and CDR2 is SYDVKM. J gave up 6 bases and V 4 bases, and 7 bases lay outside the gene matches. The CDR3 is 14 amino acids. The CDR3 sequence is CASSSPGQGTEQYV. CDR3 nucleotides: TGTGCCAGCAGTTCGCCGGGACAGGGAACCGAGCAGTACGTC.

The chain couples TRBV6-5 to TRBJ1-2; D not resolved. Germline lookup yields CDR1 MNHEY and CDR2 SVGAGI. The CDR3 runs to 15 residues. Trimming shortened V by 2 bases and J by 0 bases, and 10 bases separated the two germline ends. Here the CDR3 DNA reads TGTGCCAGCAGTTACGACGGGATTCCTAACTATGGCTACACCTTC. Encoded protein: CASSYDGIPNYGYTF.

This chain joins TRBV5-1 and TRBJ2-2; D remains unclear. The CDR3 is made up of 16 amino acids. V was trimmed by 0 bases and J by 0 bases, leaving 9 bases between them. Germline V gives CDR1 SGHRS, CDR2 YFSETQ. This CDR3 is CASSLVGTTNTGELFF. CDR3 DNA: TGCGCCAGCAGCTTGGTAGGCACGACGAACACCGGGGAGCTGTTTTTT.

The J gene is TRBJ2-1, the V gene TRBV4-3; no firm D call. The CDR3 runs 17 residues. V lost 0 bases, J lost 2 bases, and 14 bases lay in between. Germline V CDR1 and CDR2: LGHNA, YSLEER. CDR3: CASSQDNFPTPYNEQFF. The CDR3 bases are TGCGCCAGCAGCCAAGATAACTTCCCAACCCCCTACAATGAGCAGTTCTTC.

The genes are TRBV3-1 (or the pseudogene TRBV3-2) and TRBJ1-1; D is undetermined. Germline-derived CDR1 and CDR2 are LGHDT and YNNKEL (reference sequence). The CDR3 has 13 residues. The ends were cut back, 7 bases at V and 2 bases at J, with 11 bases in the middle. CDR3 residues: CASTRAFNTEAFF. CDR3 nucleotide sequence: TGTGCCAGCACCCGGGCGTTCAACACTGAAGCTTTCTTT.

The chain combines TRBV24-1 with TRBJ2-3, with a tentative D call TRBD1 (6 bases). The V gene lost 3 bases and the J gene lost 4 bases, with 16 bases spanning the gap. This CDR3 is built from 16 residues. Germline values: CDR1 KGHDR, CDR2 SFDVKD. The CDR3 coding sequence is TGTGCCACCAGTGATCTACAGGGAGTTGGGCCAGATACGCAGTATTTT. Translated: CATSDLQGVGPDTQYF.

To note about this clone: Distinct nucleotide sequences in the sample also encode this CDR3. V usage is TRBV7-9 and J usage is TRBJ2-5; 7 nucleotides align to TRBD1. Germline trimming cut 5 bases from V and 5 bases from J; bases unmatched to any gene: 8. CDR3 length: 14 amino acids. Germline lookup yields CDR1 SEHNR and CDR2 FQNEAQ (reference sequence). Written as DNA, the CDR3 is TGTGCCAGCAGCACCCGACAGGGTGGGGAGACCCAGTACTTC. It codes for CASSTRQGGETQYF.

This chain links TRBV5-8 with TRBJ2-2, with D possibly TRBD2 on 5 matching bases. The CDR3 has 15 amino acids. The V gene lost 4 bases and the J gene lost 3 bases, with 13 bases spanning the gap. Germline V gene sequence: CDR1 SGHTS, CDR2 YDEGEE. The CDR3 spells CASSAVGVDTGELFF. CDR3 nucleotides: TGTGCCAGCAGCGCCGTCGGGGTGGACACCGGGGAGCTGTTTTTT.